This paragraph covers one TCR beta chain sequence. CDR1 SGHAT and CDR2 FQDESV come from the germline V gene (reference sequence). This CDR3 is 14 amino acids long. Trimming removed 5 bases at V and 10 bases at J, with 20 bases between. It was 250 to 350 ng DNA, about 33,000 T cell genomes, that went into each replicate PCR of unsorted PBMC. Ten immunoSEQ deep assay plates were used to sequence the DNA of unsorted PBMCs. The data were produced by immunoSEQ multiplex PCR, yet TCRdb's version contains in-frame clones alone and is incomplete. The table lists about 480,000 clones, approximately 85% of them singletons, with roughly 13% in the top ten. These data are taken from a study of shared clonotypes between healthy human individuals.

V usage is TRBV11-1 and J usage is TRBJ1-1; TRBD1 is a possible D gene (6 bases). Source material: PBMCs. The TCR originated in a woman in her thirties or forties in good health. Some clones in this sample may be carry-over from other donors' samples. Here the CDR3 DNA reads TGTGCCAGCAGCCCTAACCTCCAACAGGGTGGAGCTTTCTTT. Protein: CASSPNLQQGGAFF.